This T cell receptor beta chain was sequenced for a study of cytomegalovirus exposure and HLA in healthy donors. Remarks on this clone: The antigen is not known.

Findings and limits, study-wide: Earlier results showed most TCR beta V segments being productive about 87% or about 30% of the time.

Primers: 60 Vbeta forward and 13 Jbeta reverse. TCRdb keeps only in-frame clones here, not all; method: immunoSEQ multiplex PCR. Of approximately 170,000 clones in the sample, about 85% were seen once. Per germline, CDR1 SGHNT and CDR2 YYREEE (reference sequence). The CDR3 totals 14 residues. V was cut by 4 bases and J by 2 bases, with 12 bases left in between. This clonotype originated in a man aged 50 to 60 in good health and CMV-seropositive. The J gene is TRBJ1-2, the V gene TRBV5-4, with D possibly matching TRBD1 (6 bases). Sequenced: PBMCs. CDR3 coding DNA: TGTGCCAGCAGCCCATCAGGACAGAACTATGGCTACACCTTC. Amino acids: CASSPSGQNYGYTF.